Each of the 3 T cell receptor beta chains below was sequenced from the same sample in a study of blood T cell repertoires in COVID-19 (dated by TCRdb to the early 2020s). Library preparation employed the immunoSEQ multiplex PCR assay. Sourced from immuneACCESS, this table was stored by TCRdb with only in-frame sequences that have V and J called. A share of the clones is absent; for the studies checked, an unresolved V gene accounts for under half, and the remainder has no known explanation. The sample table contains 300,000 to 350,000 clones; only one count was recorded for about 87% of them. Under 6.5% of the sample comes from the top ten. The sample taken for sequencing was peripheral blood. These receptors originate from a woman between 45 and 60 years old with COVID-19, enrolled during active disease.

With respect to this clone: In the same sample, other DNA sequences code for this CDR3. The chain carries TRBV18 and TRBJ2-7; 9 bases line up with TRBD1. The V and J ends lost 6 bases and 1 base, in that order; junction bases with no gene match: 4. The CDR3 is 14 residues long. Per the germline V gene, CDR1 is KGHSH and CDR2 is LQKENI. CDR3 DNA sequence: TGTGCCAGCTCGCCCGGGACAGGGTCCTACGAGCAGTACTTC. This translates into CASSPGTGSYEQYF.

This CDR3 reads CASSQFASSYGYTF. CDR3 DNA: TGTGCCAGCAGCCAATTTGCGAGTAGCTATGGCTACACCTTC. The chain recombines TRBV3-1 (or the pseudogene TRBV3-2) with TRBJ1-2; D is uncertain. In germline, CDR1 is LGHDT, CDR2 YNNKEL (reference sequence). V was cut by 2 bases and J by 4 bases, with 11 bases left in between. The CDR3 length is 14 residues.

The sample holds a few counts of this clone. This chain connects TRBV11-2 to TRBJ1-6, with 7 bases that match TRBD1. Trimming cost V 6 bases and J 7 bases; bases outside gene matches: 12. Germline V CDR1 and CDR2: SGHAT, FQNNGV. This CDR3 is built from 16 residues. DNA of the CDR3: TGTGCCAGCAGTTCCACCAGGGGGTCCAAGAATTCACCCCTCCACTTT. Amino acids: CASSSTRGSKNSPLHF.